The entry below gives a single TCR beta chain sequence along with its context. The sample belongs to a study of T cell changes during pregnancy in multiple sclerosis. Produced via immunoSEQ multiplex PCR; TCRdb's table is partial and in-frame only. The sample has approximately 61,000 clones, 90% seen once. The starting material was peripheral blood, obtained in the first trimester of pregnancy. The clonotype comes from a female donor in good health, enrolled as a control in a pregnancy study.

DNA of the CDR3: TGCGCCAGCAGCTCTGGACTAGCGGGAGAGGCTTACAATGAGCAGTTCTTC. Translation: CASSSGLAGEAYNEQFF. V is TRBV5-1 and J is TRBJ2-1; 13 positions match TRBD2. This CDR3 is 17 amino acids long. The germline V gene has CDR1 SGHRS and CDR2 YFSETQ. J gave up 4 bases and V 3 bases, and 7 bases lay outside the gene matches.